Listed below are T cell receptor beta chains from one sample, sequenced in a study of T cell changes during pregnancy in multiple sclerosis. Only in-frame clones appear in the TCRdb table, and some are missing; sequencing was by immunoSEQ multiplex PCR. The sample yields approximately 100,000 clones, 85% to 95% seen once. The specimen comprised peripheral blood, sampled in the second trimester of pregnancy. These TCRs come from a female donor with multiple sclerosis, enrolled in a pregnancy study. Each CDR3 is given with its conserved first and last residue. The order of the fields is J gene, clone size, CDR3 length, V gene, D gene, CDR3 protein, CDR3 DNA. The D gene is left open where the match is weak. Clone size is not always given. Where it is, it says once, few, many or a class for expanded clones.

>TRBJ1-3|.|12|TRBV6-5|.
CASRAAGNTIYF
TGTGCCAGCAGGGCTGCTGGAAACACCATATATTTT
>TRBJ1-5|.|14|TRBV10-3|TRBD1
CAISPDRRNQPQHF
TGTGCCATCAGTCCGGACAGGCGCAATCAGCCCCAGCATTTT
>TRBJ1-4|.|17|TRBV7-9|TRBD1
CASSPPGQGASNEKLFF
TGTGCCAGCAGCCCCCCGGGACAGGGGGCGTCTAATGAAAAACTGTTTTTT
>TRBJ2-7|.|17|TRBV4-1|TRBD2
CASSLRGLAGGSYEQYF
TGCGCCAGCAGCCTACGGGGACTAGCGGGAGGCTCCTACGAGCAGTACTTC
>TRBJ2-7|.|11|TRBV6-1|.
CASSDVNEQYF
TGTGCCAGCAGTGACGTTAATGAGCAGTACTTC
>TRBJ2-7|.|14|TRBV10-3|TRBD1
CAISDVGQGYEQYF
TGTGCCATCAGTGATGTGGGACAGGGCTACGAGCAGTACTTC
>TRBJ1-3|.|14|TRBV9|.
CASSVDQAGNTIYF
TGTGCCAGCAGCGTAGACCAGGCGGGAAACACCATATATTTT
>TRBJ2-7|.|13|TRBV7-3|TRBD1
CASSLDQGAEQYF
TGTGCCAGCAGCTTAGATCAGGGGGCCGAGCAGTACTTC
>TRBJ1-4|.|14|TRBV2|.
CASSEGRGDEKLFF
TGTGCCAGCAGTGAGGGCAGGGGAGATGAAAAACTGTTTTTT
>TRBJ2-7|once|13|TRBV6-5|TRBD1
CASSQGASYEQYF
TGTGCCAGCAGTCAGGGGGCTTCCTACGAGCAGTACTTC
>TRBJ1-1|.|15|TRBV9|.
CASSQWEGGNTEAFF
TGTGCCAGCAGCCAATGGGAGGGAGGAAACACTGAAGCTTTCTTT
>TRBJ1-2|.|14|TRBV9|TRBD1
CASSDTGVGYGYTF
TGTGCCAGCAGCGATACAGGGGTTGGGTATGGCTACACCTTC
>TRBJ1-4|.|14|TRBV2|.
CAIPRGSTNEKLFF
TGTGCCATTCCCCGCGGCTCAACTAATGAAAAACTGTTTTTT
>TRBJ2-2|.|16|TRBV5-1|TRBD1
CASSLVPGGNTGELFF
TGCGCCAGCAGCTTGGTCCCAGGGGGCAACACCGGGGAGCTGTTTTTT
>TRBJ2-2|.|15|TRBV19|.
CASRPGTPNTGELFF
TGTGCCAGTAGACCCGGGACACCGAACACCGGGGAGCTGTTTTTT
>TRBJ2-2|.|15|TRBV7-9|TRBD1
CASSRGQVSTGELFF
TGTGCCAGCAGCCGGGGACAGGTGTCCACCGGGGAGCTGTTTTTT
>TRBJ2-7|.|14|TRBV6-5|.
CASSYSPSSYEQYF
TGTGCCAGCAGTTACTCCCCCAGCTCCTACGAGCAGTACTTC
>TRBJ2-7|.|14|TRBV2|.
CASSRSASQGEQYF
TGTGCCAGCAGCCGGTCGGCAAGCCAGGGGGAGCAGTACTTC
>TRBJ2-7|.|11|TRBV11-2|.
CASSAYYEQYF
TGTGCCAGCAGCGCCTACTACGAGCAGTACTTC
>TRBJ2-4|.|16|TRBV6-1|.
CASSEVWAGAKNIQYF
TGTGCCAGCAGTGAAGTCTGGGCAGGGGCCAAAAACATTCAGTACTTC
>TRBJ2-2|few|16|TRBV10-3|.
CAISGGGTANTGELFF
TGTGCCATCAGCGGGGGGGGGACAGCCAACACCGGGGAGCTGTTTTTT
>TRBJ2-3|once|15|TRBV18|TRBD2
CASSQRLAGRDTQYF
TGTGCCAGCTCACAGCGACTAGCGGGCCGAGATACGCAGTATTTT
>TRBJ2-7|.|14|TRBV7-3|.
CASLSGESSYEQYF
TGTGCCAGCCTATCAGGGGAGAGCTCCTACGAGCAGTATTTC
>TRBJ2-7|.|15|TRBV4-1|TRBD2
CASSQIAGGSYEQYF
TGCGCCAGCAGCCAGATAGCGGGAGGTTCCTACGAGCAGTACTTC
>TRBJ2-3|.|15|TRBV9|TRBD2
CATQGGGGAQDTQYF
TGTGCCACCCAGGGGGGCGGGGGGGCGCAAGATACGCAGTATTTT
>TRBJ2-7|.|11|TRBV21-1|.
CAFGGAYEQYF
TGTGCCTTCGGGGGGGCCTACGAGCAGTACTTC
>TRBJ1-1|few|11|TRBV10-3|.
CAIMSSTEAFF
TGTGCCATCATGAGCTCCACTGAAGCTTTCTTT
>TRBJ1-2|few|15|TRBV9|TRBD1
CASSVGTGINYGYTF
TGTGCCAGCAGCGTAGGGACAGGGATTAACTATGGCTACACCTTC
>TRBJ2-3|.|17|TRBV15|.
CATSRTTYGKSTDTQYF
TGTGCCACCAGCAGGACGACTTACGGGAAGAGCACAGATACGCAGTATTTT
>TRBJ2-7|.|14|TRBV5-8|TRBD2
CASSWGGGAYEQYF
TGTGCCAGCAGCTGGGGGGGAGGGGCGTACGAGCAGTACTTC
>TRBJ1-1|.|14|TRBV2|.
CASSEGRANTEAFF
TGTGCCAGCAGTGAAGGGCGGGCGAACACTGAAGCTTTCTTT
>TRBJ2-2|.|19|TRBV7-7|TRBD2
CASSTTRPGLAANTGELFF
TGTGCCAGCAGCACCACCCGACCGGGACTAGCGGCGAACACCGGGGAGCTGTTTTTT